These 14 T cell receptor beta chains were sequenced from one sample in a study of T cell responses to AZD1222 COVID-19 vaccine. Sequencing was performed with immunoSEQ multiplex PCR; in TCRdb, only in-frame clones are kept and a portion is missing. The data contain just over 80,000 clones, 80% to 90% of them singletons. The sample consisted of peripheral blood, taken on day 0 of AZD1222 vaccination. The receptors stem from an adult in good health.

The chain uses TRBV7-2 and TRBJ1-3; the D is unclear. Germline V gene lookup returns CDR1 SGHTA and CDR2 FQGNSA. With 5 bases removed from V and 0 bases from J, the gap between germline ends came to 20 bases. The CDR3 loop spans 18 amino acids. CDR3 DNA: TGTGCCAGCAGCCTCCGGCAGCCGCAGTCTAACTCTGGAAACACCATATATTTT. It codes for CASSLRQPQSNSGNTIYF.

This chain uses TRBV12-3 or TRBV12-4 with TRBJ2-2; a possible D gene is TRBD1 (5 bases). The V end was cut by 7 bases, the J end by 8 bases, with 5 bases between. The length of the CDR3 is 10 residues. CDR3 nucleotide sequence: TGTGCCAGCAAGGGGGGGGAGCTGTTTTTT. The encoded protein is CASKGGELFF.

CDR3 sequence reads: CASSQGWGYTF. CDR3 DNA sequence: TGCGCCAGCAGCCAAGGATGGGGCTACACCTTC. V is TRBV4-3 and J is TRBJ1-2; D gene uncertain. Trimming took 1 base from V and 8 from J, leaving 5 bases between them. The CDR3 length is 11 residues. Germline V gene lookup returns CDR1 LGHNA and CDR2 YSLEER.

The chain recombines TRBV27 with TRBJ1-1; 7 bases map to TRBD1. The V gene end was trimmed by 8 bases and the J gene end by 5 bases; junction bases not matched to a gene: 14. Looked up from germline, CDR1 is MNHEY and CDR2 is SMNVEV (reference sequence). There are 15 residues in the CDR3. CDR3: CASSPNWNRGTEAFF. The CDR3, as DNA: TGTGCCAGCTCTCCTAACTGGAACAGGGGAACTGAAGCTTTCTTT.

This chain uses TRBV19 with TRBJ2-2; a possible D gene is TRBD2 (6 bases). V was pared by 8 bases and J by 5 bases, with 12 bases between. This CDR3 has 13 amino acids. Germline-derived CDR1 and CDR2 are LNHDA and SQIVND (reference sequence). CDR3 DNA: TGTGCCAGTTTGCGGAGGGGTACCGGGGAGCTGTTTTTT. It specifies CASLRRGTGELFF. The whole variable domain, filled in from reference TRBV19 and TRBJ2-2, reads DGGITQSPKYLFRKEGQNVTLSCEQNLNHDAMYWYRQDPGQGLRLIYYSQIVNDFQKGDIAEGYSVSREKKESFPLTVTSAQKNPTAFYLCASLRRGTGELFFGEGSRLTVL.

The rearrangement uses TRBV28 and TRBJ1-1; no clear D. The V gene's germline CDR1 is MDHEN and CDR2 SYDVKM. The V gene lost 7 bases and the J gene lost 5 bases, with 23 bases spanning the gap. CDR3 length: 16 amino acids. DNA for the CDR3: TGTGCCAGCATCAACGCGGAAGGATCTTTCGTTACTGAAGCTTTCTTT. This encodes CASINAEGSFVTEAFF.

This chain connects TRBV6-6 to TRBJ2-1; either TRBD1 or TRBD2 may fit D (5 bases each). CDR1 and CDR2 (germline): MNHNY, SVGAGI (reference sequence). The CDR3 extends over 15 amino acids. V lost 5 bases to trimming and J lost 3 bases, with 14 bases between them. The CDR3 region is CASSLAGALYNEQFF. The CDR3 region has the DNA TGTGCCAGCAGTCTGGCCGGGGCGCTCTACAATGAGCAGTTCTTC.

The sample holds one count of this clone. The chain combines TRBV11-3 with TRBJ1-6; the D is unclear. V was clipped by 5 bases and J by 9 bases, with 11 bases between them. The CDR3 sequence is 13 residues long. CDR1 is SGHNT, CDR2 YENEEA, per germline. The CDR3 DNA reads TGTGCCAGCAGCCTATTTTTCGGTTCACCCCTCCACTTT. Its translation is CASSLFFGSPLHF.

CDR3: CASSFYRSQGRTNYGYTF. The CDR3 DNA reads as TGTGCCAGCAGCTTTTACAGGTCCCAGGGCCGCACAAACTATGGCTACACCTTC. The rearrangement links TRBV7-2 to TRBJ1-2; weak D call: TRBD1 (5 bases). This CDR3 is built from 18 residues. Trimming shortened V by 3 bases and J by 2 bases, and 22 bases separated the two germline ends. Germline V lookup: CDR1 SGHTA, CDR2 FQGNSA.

The chain carries TRBV6-5 and TRBJ1-2; weak D call: TRBD1 (5 bases). The CDR3 extends over 12 amino acids. Germline V gene data show CDR1 as MNHEY and CDR2 as SVGAGI. The V end lost 10 bases, the J end lost 2 bases, and 11 bases lay between the germline ends. The CDR3 spells CATRQTNYGYTF. The CDR3, as DNA: TGTGCCACCCGACAGACCAACTATGGCTACACCTTC.

This chain joins TRBV4-1 and TRBJ1-6; D possibly corresponds to TRBD1 (5 bases). Germline V gene sequence: CDR1 MGHRA, CDR2 YSYEKL. V lost 5 bases, J lost 8 bases, and 13 bases lay in between. The CDR3 totals 14 residues. The CDR3 DNA follows: TGCGCCAGCAGCGGTATCAGGGTAGATTCACCCCTCCACTTT. As protein: CASSGIRVDSPLHF.

The chain uses TRBV20-1 and TRBJ1-1; possible D gene TRBD1, 6 bases. CDR1 is DFQATT, CDR2 SNEGSKA, per germline (reference sequence). The CDR3 runs 11 residues. V was shortened by 4 bases and J by 6 bases, with 9 bases between the two germline ends. This chain's CDR3 is CSATRQAEAFF. The CDR3 DNA sequence: TGCAGTGCTACCAGACAGGCTGAAGCTTTCTTT.

The genes are TRBV6-5 and TRBJ1-1, with unresolved D. The V and J ends lost 6 bases and 7 bases respectively, with 18 bases between them. This CDR3 contains 14 residues. Germline loops: CDR1 MNHEY, CDR2 SVGAGI. CDR3 residues: CASRSPAGGGEAFF. CDR3 nucleotide sequence: TGTGCCAGCAGATCCCCCGCCGGAGGAGGTGAAGCTTTCTTT.

In nucleotides, the CDR3 is TGTGCCAGCAGCTTTTCAGGGATGACTGAAGCTTTCTTT. Protein product: CASSFSGMTEAFF. The chain employs TRBV7-2 and TRBJ1-1; D possibly corresponds to TRBD1 (5 bases). Between the trimmed V and J ends, which lost 3 bases and 5 bases, there was a span of 10 bases. Germline values: CDR1 SGHTA, CDR2 FQGNSA. This CDR3 has 13 amino acids.